This entry features one T cell receptor (beta chain) sequence. This specimen belongs to a study of post-analysis software for immune sequencing data. There are 15 residues in the CDR3. Germline loops: CDR1 DFQATT, CDR2 SNEGSKA (reference sequence). Researchers reported that TCR beta cDNA libraries carried unique molecular identifiers. T cells numbering roughly 1 to 10 million gave rise to 400,000 to 550,000 cDNA molecules. TCRdb fed the PCR reads into MiXCR, producing one record per CDR3 protein. The sample includes roughly 160,000 distinct CDR3 sequences, roughly 34% seen only once; the top ten take under 30%.

This material consisted of blood, taken after autologous hematopoietic stem cell transplantation. V is TRBV20-1 and J is TRBJ2-3; 12 bases fit TRBD2. The clonotype comes from a girl between 10 and 17 years old with multiple sclerosis. The CDR3 nucleotides read TGCAGCTTACAGACTAGCGGGAGAGTTACAGATACGCAGTATTTT. It yields the protein CSLQTSGRVTDTQYF.